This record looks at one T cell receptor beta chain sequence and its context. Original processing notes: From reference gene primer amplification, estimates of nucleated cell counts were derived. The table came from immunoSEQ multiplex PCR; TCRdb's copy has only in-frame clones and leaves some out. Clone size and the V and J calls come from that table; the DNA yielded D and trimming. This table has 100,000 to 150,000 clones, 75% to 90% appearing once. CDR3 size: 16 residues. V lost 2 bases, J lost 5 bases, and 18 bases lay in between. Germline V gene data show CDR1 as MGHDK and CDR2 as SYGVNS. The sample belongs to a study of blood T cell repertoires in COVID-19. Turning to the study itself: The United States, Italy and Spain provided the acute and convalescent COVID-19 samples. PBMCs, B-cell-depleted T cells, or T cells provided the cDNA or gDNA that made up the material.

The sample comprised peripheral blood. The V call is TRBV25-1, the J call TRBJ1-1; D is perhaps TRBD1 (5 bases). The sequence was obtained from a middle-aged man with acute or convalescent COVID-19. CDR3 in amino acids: CASSERRGTPVTEAFF. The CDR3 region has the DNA TGTGCCAGCAGTGAACGAAGAGGGACTCCGGTGACTGAAGCTTTCTTT.